The sequence of this T cell receptor beta chain was determined in a study of cytomegalovirus exposure and HLA in healthy donors. Study background: When just under 400 donors were genotyped, approximately 80% of them were found to fall in the Caucasian-associated ancestry cluster.

Of note for this clone: Its cognate antigen is unknown.

The study, taken as a whole, reports: The number of N-insertions in an Asian-associated ancestry cluster was reportedly below the 666-donor mean in a later analysis. Associated with cytomegalovirus, according to the listing, were 150 to 200 TCR beta chains. Clonal expansion was found to be greater in HLA-associated TCR beta chains than in equally common others in a later analysis.

The PCR contained 60 Vbeta and 13 Jbeta primers. Measured with immunoSEQ multiplex PCR; TCRdb has only the in-frame clones, and not every one. The sample lists 250,000 to 350,000 clones; roughly 85% were seen once. The receptor's source is a middle-aged man in good health and CMV-seropositive. Sequencing used PBMCs.

CDR3 in amino acids: CASSKRGQETQYF. DNA of the CDR3: TGTGCCAGCAGCAAAAGAGGGCAAGAGACCCAGTACTTC. This chain connects TRBV7-3 to TRBJ2-5, with D possibly being TRBD2 (5 bases). This CDR3 region has 13 residues. V dropped 5 bases and J dropped 2 bases, with 9 bases sitting between them. The germline V gene encodes CDR1 SGHTA and CDR2 FQGTGA. Full variable domain (missing parts from reference TRBV7-3 and TRBJ2-5): GAGVSQTPSNKVTEKGKYVELRCDPISGHTALYWYRQSLGQGPEFLIYFQGTGAADDSGLPNDRFFAVRPEGSVSTLKIQRTERGDSAVYLCASSKRGQETQYFGPGTRLLVL.